This entry lists 28 T cell receptor beta chains sequenced from one sample in a study of cytomegalovirus exposure and HLA in healthy donors. The study ran its PCR with 60 Vbeta and 13 Jbeta primers. Profiling relied on immunoSEQ multiplex PCR, and the TCRdb table lists in-frame clones only, not all of them. The sample consists of 100,000 or so clones, approximately 79% of them appearing once. Sequencing used PBMCs. The receptors were gathered from a woman aged 35 to 49 in good health and CMV-seronegative.

This chain connects TRBV28 to TRBJ1-6, with D hard to call. Germline V gene sequence: CDR1 MDHEN, CDR2 SYDVKM. The V end lost 6 bases, the J end lost 9 bases, and 21 bases lay between the germline ends. CDR3 length: 16 amino acids. Written as DNA, the CDR3 is TGTGCCAGCAGGCCCATGACACTCGGCGAGAGTTCACCCCTCCACTTT. Protein: CASRPMTLGESSPLHF.

This clone was counted between two and nine times. The chain carries TRBV19 and TRBJ2-3; perhaps TRBD2 as D (6 bases). Trimming took 1 base from V and 2 from J, leaving 10 bases between them. The CDR3 has 15 residues. Germline CDR1 is LNHDA and CDR2 is SQIVND (reference sequence). The CDR3 sequence: CASSIGTSFTDTQYF. The DNA of the CDR3 is TGTGCCAGTAGTATAGGAACTAGCTTCACAGATACGCAGTATTTT.

This chain joins TRBV5-1 and TRBJ2-7, with unresolved D. The CDR3 consists of 12 residues. Trimming removed 4 bases at V and 0 bases at J, with 5 bases between. The germline V gene has CDR1 SGHRS and CDR2 YFSETQ. For the CDR3, the DNA is TGCGCCAGCAGCATTAACTCCTACGAGCAGTACTTC. It specifies CASSINSYEQYF.

The chain has TRBV9 and TRBJ2-1; 7 bases are a match to TRBD1. Germline V gives CDR1 SGDLS, CDR2 YYNGEE. This CDR3 spans 17 amino acids. V lost 2 bases, J lost 5 bases, and 13 bases stayed unmatched. CDR3 coding DNA: TGTGCCAGCAGCGTCCGACAGACAGGGAATCTGGACAATGAGCAGTTCTTC. Amino acids: CASSVRQTGNLDNEQFF.

The chain is built from TRBV27 and TRBJ1-1; the D gene is possibly TRBD1 (5 bases). This CDR3 has 14 amino acids. Germline CDR1 and CDR2: MNHEY and SMNVEV (reference sequence). Trimming stripped 3 bases from V and 4 bases from J, with 12 bases between. The DNA for the CDR3 is TGTGCCAGCAGTTTCACCAGGGAAGTCACTGAAGCTTTCTTT. Translation: CASSFTREVTEAFF.

V is TRBV7-2 and J is TRBJ2-6; D is unclear. Trimming pared 5 bases from V and 0 bases from J, leaving 8 bases between. The CDR3 is made up of 15 amino acids. Germline CDR1 reads SGHTA; CDR2 reads FQGNSA. CDR3 sequence (DNA): TGTGCCAGCAGCCTCGAGAGCTCTGGGGCCAACGTCCTGACTTTC. This gives the protein CASSLESSGANVLTF.

This clone came up a few times. The V and J genes are TRBV18 and TRBJ1-2; 7 bases are shared with TRBD1. The CDR3 sequence is 16 residues long. The J segment lost 0 bases and the V segment lost 3 bases, leaving 7 bases of the junction unmatched. CDR1 KGHSH and CDR2 LQKENI come from the germline V gene. The CDR3 spells CASSPRQGASNYGYTF. For the CDR3, the DNA is TGTGCCAGCTCACCGAGACAGGGAGCCTCTAACTATGGCTACACCTTC.

The V gene is TRBV11-2, the J gene TRBJ2-3, with D tentatively TRBD2 (7 bases). Germline values: CDR1 SGHAT, CDR2 FQNNGV. This CDR3 spans 16 amino acids. V gave up 4 bases and J gave up 4 bases, with 18 bases separating them. The CDR3 spells CASSSPSGGWADTQYF. The CDR3 DNA reads as TGTGCCAGCAGCTCTCCCTCGGGGGGCTGGGCAGATACGCAGTATTTT.

The chain couples TRBV27 to TRBJ2-1; TRBD2 matches 7 bases. Germline loops: CDR1 MNHEY, CDR2 SMNVEV (reference sequence). The CDR3 is made up of 16 amino acids. V shed 1 base and J 0 bases; nucleotides not matched to a gene: 3. Written as DNA, the CDR3 is TGTGCCAGCAGTTTATACGGGGGGAGCTCCTACAATGAGCAGTTCTTC. It encodes CASSLYGGSSYNEQFF.

The CDR3 region has the DNA TGCAGCGTTGAAGTGACAGGGGTGAAGCAGTTCTTC. It translates to CSVEVTGVKQFF. V gene TRBV29-1 combines with J gene TRBJ2-1; 8 positions agree with TRBD1. After removal of 1 base from V and 11 bases from J, the junction contained 4 bases not matched to a gene. CDR3 length: 12 amino acids. Germline values: CDR1 SQVTM, CDR2 ANQGSEA.

The genes are TRBV27 and TRBJ1-1; TRBD1 aligns across 9 bases. With 3 bases clipped from V and 10 bases from J, the junction kept 9 bases outside the gene matches. Per the germline V gene, CDR1 is MNHEY and CDR2 is SMNVEV (reference sequence). The CDR3 runs to 14 residues. The CDR3 DNA follows: TGTGCCAGCAGTTTGGCCACGACAGGGGGGGGAGCTTTCTTT. Translation gives CASSLATTGGGAFF.

This sequence joins TRBV2 and TRBJ1-5; the D gene is possibly TRBD1 (5 bases). This CDR3 region has 14 residues. V was cut by 6 bases and J by 0 bases, with 9 bases left in between. Germline loops: CDR1 SNHLY, CDR2 FYNNEI. CDR3 sequence: CASSRQTSNQPQHF. The DNA of the CDR3 is TGTGCCAGCAGCCGACAGACTAGCAATCAGCCCCAGCATTTT.

The rearrangement joins TRBV27 to TRBJ1-5; D remains ambiguous. Germline V gives CDR1 MNHEY, CDR2 SMNVEV (reference sequence). V was shortened by 3 bases and J by 5 bases, with 11 bases between the two germline ends. The CDR3 has 14 residues. The DNA for the CDR3 is TGTGCCAGCAGTTTGAGGGCGTCCGATCAGCCCCAGCATTTT. It translates to CASSLRASDQPQHF.

The chain carries TRBV4-1 and TRBJ2-1; the match to TRBD2 covers 7 bases. J was trimmed by 1 base and V by 5 bases; bases with no gene match: 17. This CDR3 has 19 residues. Germline V gene sequence: CDR1 MGHRA, CDR2 YSYEKL. This CDR3 is CASSSPRGDAGRSYNEQFF. For the CDR3, the DNA is TGCGCCAGCAGCTCCCCCCGGGGGGATGCGGGCCGTTCCTACAATGAGCAGTTCTTC.

There are a few counts of this clone. The chain has TRBV29-1 and TRBJ2-5; possible D gene TRBD1, 6 bases. The CDR3 spans 13 residues. CDR1 and CDR2 from the germline V gene are SQVTM and ANQGSEA. V was pared by 7 bases and J by 5 bases, with 17 bases between. The CDR3 sequence: CSGLRGSLETQYF. The CDR3 DNA reads TGCAGCGGCCTCAGGGGAAGTTTGGAGACCCAGTACTTC.

This clone was recorded once. CDR3 bases: TGTGCCAGCAGCTGGGGGACAGGGGCGAGCGAGCAGTACTTC. It is translated as CASSWGTGASEQYF. The genes are TRBV5-5 and TRBJ2-5; the match to TRBD1 covers 10 bases. The J call may be faulty, since TRBJ2-7 better matches the DNA end. Germline values: CDR1 SGHKS, CDR2 YYEKEE (reference sequence). This CDR3 spans 14 amino acids.

The chain is built from TRBV11-2 and TRBJ1-3; 11 bases fit TRBD1. The CDR3 covers 15 residues. Germline lookup yields CDR1 SGHAT and CDR2 FQNNGV. The J segment lost 2 bases and the V segment lost 5 bases, leaving 2 bases of the junction unmatched. The CDR3 bases are TGTGCCAGCAGCCCGGACAGGGGGCCTGGAAACACCATATATTTT. Translated, it gives CASSPDRGPGNTIYF.

The J gene is TRBJ2-1, the V gene TRBV30; 7 bases fit TRBD1. The V gene's germline CDR1 is GTSNPN and CDR2 SVGIG (reference sequence). The CDR3 length is 13 residues. J gave up 9 bases and V 2 bases, and 7 bases lay outside the gene matches. As DNA, the CDR3 is TGTGCCTGGAGTAAATTCGGACAGGCTGAGCAGTTCTTC. Protein: CAWSKFGQAEQFF.

The chain employs TRBV28 and TRBJ2-7; 9 bases map to TRBD1. Losses at the gene ends were 5 bases for V and 5 bases for J; bases not matched to a gene: 7. The CDR3 spans 14 residues. The germline V gene has CDR1 MDHEN and CDR2 SYDVKM. CDR3 residues: CASSGGQGFNEQYF. CDR3 sequence (DNA): TGTGCCAGCAGTGGAGGACAGGGGTTCAACGAGCAGTACTTC.

This rearrangement joins TRBV19 to TRBJ1-4; maybe TRBD1 (6 bases). CDR1 and CDR2 from the germline V gene are LNHDA and SQIVND (reference sequence). This CDR3 has 14 residues. Between the trimmed V and J ends, which lost 5 bases and 5 bases, there was a span of 12 bases. CDR3 in amino acids: CASSPGQRNEKLFF. In nucleotides, the CDR3 is TGTGCCAGTAGTCCAGGACAGAGAAATGAAAAACTGTTTTTT.

The gene calls are TRBV4-1 and TRBJ2-7; 12 bases fit TRBD2. The CDR3 has 16 residues. Trimming at V came to 1 base and at J to 6 bases, leaving 7 bases not matched to a gene. The germline V gene encodes CDR1 MGHRA and CDR2 YSYEKL. The CDR3 DNA sequence: TGCGCCAGCAGCCAAGGACTACTAGCGGGAGGCGGCGAGCAGTACTTC. It translates to CASSQGLLAGGGEQYF.

V is TRBV18 and J is TRBJ2-7; TRBD2 might be the D (5 bases). Between the trimmed V and J ends, which lost 3 bases and 7 bases, there was a span of 19 bases. The CDR3 is 15 residues long. Germline V gives CDR1 KGHSH, CDR2 LQKENI. The CDR3 region has the DNA TGTGCCAGCTCACCCTCCGTGGCGCGGGTGGGTGAGCAGTACTTC. It codes for CASSPSVARVGEQYF.

The table lists this clone with a few counts. The chain is built from TRBV21-1 and TRBJ2-1; TRBD2 is the table's D call, not checked against the DNA. TRBV21-1 has pseudogene status. The CDR3 is 17 amino acids. CDR3 residues: CASSRAKWVRGVTEQFF. CDR3 DNA: TGTGCCAGCAGCCGAGCAAAGTGGGTGCGGGGGGTTACTGAGCAGTTCTTC.

The chain links TRBV7-2 to TRBJ2-7; 7 bases align to TRBD1. Per germline, CDR1 SGHTA and CDR2 FQGNSA. The CDR3 contains 15 residues. The V segment lost 4 bases and the J segment 3 bases; nucleotides outside the gene matches: 9. For the CDR3, the DNA is TGTGCCAGCAGCTCCACGACAGGGCTCTTCTACGAGCAGTACTTC. Protein sequence: CASSSTTGLFYEQYF.

The genes are TRBV7-2 and TRBJ2-7; no definite D call. Per the germline V gene, CDR1 is SGHTA and CDR2 is FQGNSA. This CDR3 region has 13 residues. With 4 bases removed from V and 2 bases from J, the gap between germline ends came to 9 bases. As DNA, the CDR3 is TGTGCCAGCAGCTCCCGCGGCCCCTACGAGCAGTACTTC. Protein product: CASSSRGPYEQYF.

This clone was detected once. The V and J genes are TRBV5-8 and TRBJ1-3; TRBD1 is a possible D gene (6 bases). Germline values: CDR1 SGHTS, CDR2 YDEGEE. This CDR3 comprises 14 residues. Trimming took 7 bases from V and 2 from J, leaving 13 bases between them. As DNA, the CDR3 is TGTGCCAGCGGTTCAGGGGTAACTGGAAACACCATATATTTT. Translating gives CASGSGVTGNTIYF.

The chain joins TRBV7-2 to TRBJ2-5; D is perhaps TRBD2 (5 bases). There are 15 residues in the CDR3. The germline V gene has CDR1 SGHTA and CDR2 FQGNSA. The V end was cut by 2 bases, the J end by 3 bases, with 13 bases between. CDR3 region: CASSLLGVPEETQYF. The CDR3 nucleotides read TGTGCCAGCAGCTTACTCGGGGTTCCCGAAGAGACCCAGTACTTC.

The chain combines TRBV20-1 with TRBJ2-7; 7 bases are a match to TRBD1. The CDR3 is 11 residues long. V was clipped by 6 bases and J by 5 bases; unmatched bases: 4. The germline gives CDR1 DFQATT, CDR2 SNEGSKA (reference sequence). In DNA form, the CDR3 reads TGCAGTGCAGCAGACAGGGACGAGCAGTACTTC. It yields the protein CSAADRDEQYF.